This paragraph reports one T cell receptor beta chain. These data are taken from a study of T cell repertoires in ileal Crohn's disease. The germline V gene encodes CDR1 SEHNR and CDR2 FQNEAQ (reference sequence). This CDR3 is 16 amino acids long. With 3 bases removed from V and 1 base from J, the gap between germline ends came to 15 bases. TCRB immunosequencing input was roughly 500 nanograms of biopsy DNA per sample. Assay: immunoSEQ multiplex PCR; the TCRdb copy retains only in-frame clones and omits some. Among approximately 5,700 clones, almost 85% were seen once, and the ten largest hold 10% to 15%.

The clonotype originates from an adult with Crohn's disease. The chain employs TRBV7-9 and TRBJ2-5; D is possibly TRBD1 (5 bases). The sample taken for sequencing was ileal tissue. The CDR3 nucleotides read TGTGCCAGCAGCTTTAGGACACAGCGTATCCAAGAGACCCAGTACTTC. Protein: CASSFRTQRIQETQYF.